The clone carrying this T cell receptor beta chain showed up just once. What it recognizes is unknown. At one end, the junction sequence differs from germline, possibly due to a read error. TCR cDNA, made by 5'RACE template switching, carried an added universal primer site and UMIs. Each CDR3 protein gets one entry after TCRdb re-called the 5' RACE reads with MiXCR. This sample has nearly 300,000 distinct CDR3 sequences, with roughly 8.7% found just once. This sample was taken from a study of T cells after yellow fever vaccination. Study-level points and caveats: Though it reached lower strength, the secondary response hit its peak faster, day 5 versus 15. In post-booster samples, most primary-vaccination clones reappeared (about 95% CD4, approximately 91% CD8).

The material sequenced was CD4+ T cells sorted from PBMCs, taken 5 days after the yellow fever booster vaccination. This sequence was found in a young man who received the YFV17D yellow fever vaccine.

CDR3 nucleotide sequence: TGTGCCAGCTCACCCCGTAGGAACTATGAGACCCTGTACTTC. This sequence encodes CASSPRRNYETLYF. J is TRBJ2-5 and V is TRBV18; the D is unclear. This CDR3 is built from 14 residues. CDR1 is KGHSH, CDR2 LQKENI, per germline.